One sample yielded the 12 T cell receptor beta chains listed below, sequenced in a study of T-cell memory formation after mild COVID-19 (dated by TCRdb to about 2021). Libraries came from 5' RACE. The run used an Illumina NovaSeq 6000. Through fastp at Q25 and MiXCR, TCRdb rebuilt clones from the public reads, retaining in-frame beta chains. Rows with a matching CDR3 protein are joined into one entry that keeps the most common DNA and genes. Within this sample are about 130,000 distinct CDR3 sequences, with roughly 15% of them counted one time only. Roughly 13% of the sample is held by the ten biggest clonotypes. The sample was PBMCs or a T cell subset sorted from them (not recorded which). Receptor source: an adult woman who had mild COVID-19 (a few samples of this study predate the infection). The sample titles of this study are shuffled in the database, so cell type and time point are left out; the donor was told from shared clones.

There are a few counts of this clonotype. The chain combines TRBV20-1 with TRBJ1-6; 11 bases line up with TRBD1. There are 13 residues in the CDR3. V shed 4 bases and J 13 bases; nucleotides not matched to a gene: 6. CDR1 is DFQATT, CDR2 SNEGSKA, per germline (reference sequence). The CDR3 coding sequence is TGCAGTGCTACGGGACAGGGGGTTCAGCCCCTCCACTTT. It is translated as CSATGQGVQPLHF.

The chain is built from TRBV6-5 and TRBJ1-3, with 8 bases identical to TRBD1. Germline-derived CDR1 and CDR2 are MNHEY and SVGAGI. This CDR3 spans 14 amino acids. J was trimmed by 4 bases and V by 5 bases; bases with no gene match: 4. The CDR3 DNA is TGTGCCAGCAGTGGACAGGGAAGGGGAAACACCATATATTTT. It is translated as CASSGQGRGNTIYF.

A few counts support this clonotype. The CDR3 DNA reads TGTGCCAGCAGTTTTCGTGGGGGGAACACTGAAGCTTTCTTT. This translates into CASSFRGGNTEAFF. The J gene is TRBJ1-1, the V gene TRBV12-3 or TRBV12-4; possible D gene TRBD1, 5 bases. This CDR3 comprises 14 residues. V lost 3 bases to trimming and J lost 1 base, with 9 bases between them.

This clonotype appeared a few times. The chain links TRBV4-3 to TRBJ2-7; D call uncertain. Germline loops: CDR1 LGHNA, CDR2 YSLEER. The CDR3 loop spans 14 amino acids. Trimming shortened V by 0 bases and J by 6 bases, and 12 bases separated the two germline ends. The CDR3 loop is CASSQDLEVFEQYF. The CDR3 DNA reads TGCGCCAGCAGCCAAGATCTAGAGGTGTTCGAGCAGTACTTC.

This clonotype appeared a few times. V usage is TRBV5-4 and J usage is TRBJ2-5; D gene uncertain. Germline lookup yields CDR1 SGHNT and CDR2 YYREEE (reference sequence). The length of the CDR3 is 16 residues. The ends were cut back, 0 bases at V and 1 base at J, with 13 bases in the middle. CDR3: CASSLAVGAAQETQYF. CDR3 in DNA: TGTGCCAGCAGCTTGGCCGTCGGTGCGGCCCAAGAGACCCAGTACTTC.

This clonotype was detected only a few times. The chain employs TRBV4-1 and TRBJ2-2; 16 bases fit TRBD2. The germline V gene encodes CDR1 MGHRA and CDR2 YSYEKL. This CDR3 has 18 residues. V was clipped by 4 bases and J by 4 bases; unmatched bases: 6. The CDR3 sequence: CASSRGLAGGPRTGELFF. CDR3 in DNA: TGCGCCAGCAGCCGGGGACTAGCGGGGGGGCCGCGCACCGGGGAGCTGTTTTTT.

This rearrangement joins TRBV6-6 to TRBJ1-2, with D uncertain. CDR1 and CDR2 (germline): MNHNY, SVGAGI (reference sequence). This CDR3 contains 12 residues. Between the trimmed V and J ends, which lost 7 bases and 4 bases, there was a span of 10 bases. CDR3: CASNGDGYGYTF. In DNA form, the CDR3 reads TGTGCCAGCAATGGGGATGGCTATGGCTACACCTTC.

This clonotype was observed a handful of times. V is TRBV25-1 and J is TRBJ2-7; D remains unclear. The V end was cut by 3 bases, the J end by 2 bases, with 11 bases between. This CDR3 comprises 14 residues. Per germline, CDR1 MGHDK and CDR2 SYGVNS. The CDR3 coding sequence is TGTGCCAGCAGTGACAGCGCTCAAGCCTACGAGCAGTACTTC. It encodes CASSDSAQAYEQYF.

This chain uses TRBV27 with TRBJ2-7, with 7 bases lining up with TRBD2. This CDR3 is 13 amino acids long. Germline-derived CDR1 and CDR2 are MNHEY and SMNVEV (reference sequence). Trimming cost V 8 bases and J 1 base; bases outside gene matches: 5. CDR3 sequence: CASRGVNSYEQYF. CDR3 in DNA: TGTGCCAGCCGGGGGGTCAATTCCTACGAGCAGTACTTC.

A few counts support this clonotype. CDR3 amino acids: CASSLGSAGFADTQYF. In DNA, the CDR3 is TGTGCCAGCAGCTTAGGGTCGGCGGGGTTCGCAGATACGCAGTATTTT. The J gene is TRBJ2-3, the V gene TRBV7-9; perhaps TRBD2 as D (6 bases). The CDR3 contains 16 residues. Per germline, CDR1 SEHNR and CDR2 FQNEAQ (reference sequence). Trimming removed 1 base from V and 4 bases from J, with 15 bases in between. Looking up the rest from reference TRBV7-9 and TRBJ2-3 gives the full variable domain: DTGVSQNPRHKITKRGQNVTFRCDPISEHNRLYWYRQTLGQGPEFLTYFQNEAQLEKSRLLSDRFSAERPKGSFSTLEIQRTEQGDSAMYLCASSLGSAGFADTQYFGPGTRLTVL.

The chain recombines TRBV5-1 with TRBJ2-5; 14 positions agree with TRBD2. CDR3 length: 17 amino acids. The germline V gene has CDR1 SGHRS and CDR2 YFSETQ. The ends lost 0 bases at V and 2 bases at J; junction bases unmatched: 3. This CDR3 is CASSLAGLAGGQETQYF. In DNA, the CDR3 is TGCGCCAGCAGCTTGGCCGGACTAGCGGGAGGTCAAGAGACCCAGTACTTC. The full variable domain, rest sourced from reference TRBV5-1 and TRBJ2-5, is KAGVTQTPRYLIKTRGQQVTLSCSPISGHRSVSWYQQTPGQGLQFLFEYFSETQRNKGNFPGRFSGRQFSNSRSEMNVSTLELGDSALYLCASSLAGLAGGQETQYFGPGTRLLVL.

This clonotype was observed at least ten times. The chain combines TRBV5-1 with TRBJ2-2, with D perhaps matching TRBD1 (5 bases). Trimming took off 4 bases at V and 2 bases at J, with 9 bases between the two ends. In germline, CDR1 is SGHRS, CDR2 YFSETQ. The CDR3 runs to 14 residues. In DNA form, the CDR3 reads TGCGCCAGCAGCCTGCAGGGTAACACCGGGGAGCTGTTTTTT. The encoded protein is CASSLQGNTGELFF.